Below, one TCR beta chain is given with its context. The data stem from a study of T cells in localized non-small cell lung cancer. This CDR3 comprises 16 residues. Trimming stripped 0 bases from V and 7 bases from J, with 16 bases between. CDR1 is LNHDA and CDR2 is SQIVND in the germline V gene (reference sequence). The repertoire was sequenced with immunoSEQ multiplex PCR; TCRdb's copy has only in-frame clones and lacks some. This table has about 40,000 clones, around 90% appearing once. Sequencing was performed on peripheral blood, taken before any cancer treatment. The chain employs TRBV19 and TRBJ1-5; tentative D call: TRBD1 (5 bases). This receptor was taken from a man aged 18-49 years with stage I lung adenocarcinoma. The chain's CDR3 is CASSIDLSGGGQPQHF. The CDR3 DNA is TGTGCCAGTAGTATAGATTTAAGCGGGGGGGGACAGCCCCAGCATTTT.